What follows is one TCR beta chain and its context. The data were taken from a study of blood T cell repertoires in COVID-19. Overall study: Whether acute or convalescent, the COVID-19 samples came from the United States, Italy and Spain. The cDNA or gDNA used as material had been derived from T cells, B-cell-depleted T cells, or PBMCs.

V lost 2 bases, J lost 5 bases, and 12 bases lay in between. The CDR3 spans 14 residues. Germline CDR1 and CDR2: SGHTA and FQGNSA. Per the original methods: The assay estimated nucleated cells by amplifying reference gene primers. Sequencing was performed with immunoSEQ multiplex PCR; in TCRdb, only in-frame clones are kept and a portion is missing. D and trimming were read from the DNA, whereas the V and J calls and clone size are those reported in that table. Altogether fewer than 500,000 clones are present, around 89% being singletons, with the ten largest covering about 4.5%. This TCR derives from a woman aged 25 to 39 with acute or convalescent COVID-19. The J gene is TRBJ1-2, the V gene TRBV7-2, with a tentative D call TRBD1 (5 bases). Sample: peripheral blood. The CDR3: CASSLTGENYGYTF. CDR3 in DNA: TGTGCCAGCAGCTTAACGGGGGAGAATTATGGCTACACCTTC.